The clone carrying this T cell receptor beta chain has only a few counts. Antigen: not known. The CDR3 has 12 residues. CDR1 is ENHRY, CDR2 SYGVKD, per germline. Trimming took 8 bases from V and 7 from J, leaving 12 bases between them. Researchers took RNA transcripts and amplified the TCR beta CDR3 regions from them. The study used the HTBI primer set for a first-round RT-PCR of the TCR CDR3. TCRdb ran MiXCR on the multiplex PCR reads and lists one entry per CDR3 protein. The sample lists around 190,000 distinct CDR3 sequences; roughly a sixth were seen once. This sample is part of a study of T cells in Graves' hyperthyroidism and ophthalmopathy. For the study at large: Upon initial diagnosis and before any treatment, peripheral blood was collected. Study results and caveats: For ophthalmopathy, model prediction preceded onset by a median about six months.

Each diagnosis drew on symptoms, thyroxine, TRAb, thyroid ultrasound and orbital computed tomography findings. Fresh peripheral blood, about 9.6 ml, yielded the PBMCs. V is TRBV10-3 and J is TRBJ2-1; D remains unclear. The sequencing sample was made of blood. The clonotype was recovered from a woman between 45 and 60 years old with Graves' hyperthyroidism. CDR3: CAIENTANEQFF. Here the CDR3 DNA reads TGTGCCATCGAAAATACTGCTAATGAGCAGTTCTTC.